A single sample is the source of the 16 T cell receptor beta chains below, sequenced in a study of blood T cells in healthy people across ages (dated by TCRdb to between 2014 and 2017). Libraries were built with 5' RACE. Data came from an Illumina HiSeq 2500. The second PCR ran for roughly 7 to 11 cycles and used a J-beta primer mix along with a sample-barcoded 5' primer. TCRdb passed the public sequencing reads through fastp at Q25 and MiXCR, retaining productive beta sequences. Identical CDR3 protein sequences are pooled into one entry, listed with their most common genes and DNA. The sample has around 1.5 million distinct CDR3 sequences on record, about 31% of them singletons. 11% of the sample lies in the top ten. Material for sequencing was blood. Every receptor here comes from a woman under 40 in good health.

This chain uses TRBV7-9 with TRBJ2-7; TRBD2 matches 11 bases. The V gene's germline CDR1 is SEHNR and CDR2 FQNEAQ (reference sequence). This CDR3 comprises 17 residues. V lost 0 bases and J lost 2; bases outside the gene matches: 6. The CDR3 region has the DNA TGTGCCAGCAGCTTAGCCCAACTAGCGGGGGAACCCTACGAGCAGTACTTC. This encodes CASSLAQLAGEPYEQYF.

There are many counts of this clonotype. This sequence joins TRBV2 and TRBJ2-5; possibly TRBD2 for D (5 bases). The CDR3 loop spans 14 amino acids. V was pared by 3 bases and J by 4 bases, with 12 bases between. CDR1 is SNHLY and CDR2 is FYNNEI in the germline V gene. CDR3 region: CASSDGLAVETQYF. In nucleotides, the CDR3 is TGTGCCAGCAGTGACGGGCTAGCTGTAGAGACCCAGTACTTC.

There are a few counts of this clonotype. The chain recombines TRBV7-2 with TRBJ1-4; TRBD1 aligns across 7 bases. Germline V gene lookup returns CDR1 SGHTA and CDR2 FQGNSA. The trim removed 4 bases at V and 8 bases at J, leaving 13 bases unmatched. This CDR3 contains 16 residues. CDR3 nucleotide sequence: TGTGCCAGCAGCTCTCGTGACAGGGACCCACGGGAAAAACTGTTTTTT. It yields the protein CASSSRDRDPREKLFF.

This chain links TRBV18 with TRBJ1-4; no clear D. Germline V gene lookup returns CDR1 KGHSH and CDR2 LQKENI. This CDR3 has 12 amino acids. Trimming removed 3 bases from V and 14 bases from J, with 13 bases in between. In DNA form, the CDR3 reads TGTGCCAGCTCACCCTCAAGAGGAGGGCTGTTTTTT. This codes for CASSPSRGGLFF.

J is TRBJ2-3 and V is TRBV4-1; 7 bases are a match to TRBD2. Per the germline V gene, CDR1 is MGHRA and CDR2 is YSYEKL. There are 17 residues in the CDR3. The J segment lost 2 bases and the V segment lost 0 bases, leaving 8 bases of the junction unmatched. The chain's CDR3 is CASSQDRTGGFTDTQYF. As DNA, the CDR3 is TGCGCCAGCAGCCAAGATCGAACGGGGGGTTTCACAGATACGCAGTATTTT.

The gene calls are TRBV28 and TRBJ2-6; D not certain. The ends were cut back, 4 bases at V and 3 bases at J, with 13 bases in the middle. Germline CDR1 is MDHEN and CDR2 is SYDVKM. The length of the CDR3 is 16 residues. For the CDR3, the DNA is TGTGCCAGCAGTTCCCCTGGACGTAATGGGGCCAACGTCCTGACTTTC. This gives the protein CASSSPGRNGANVLTF.

This clonotype was picked up a small number of times. A read error may account for a junction end that differs from germline. This rearrangement joins TRBV5-1 to TRBJ2-6; D not resolved. The CDR3 is made up of 15 amino acids. Per germline, CDR1 SGHRS and CDR2 YFSETQ. The CDR3 coding sequence is TGCGCCAACAGCTCGAAGAGGTCTGGGGCCAACGTCCTGACTTTC. This codes for CANSSKRSGANVLTF.

This clonotype came up many times. This chain links TRBV7-3 with TRBJ2-6; D ambiguous. V lost 4 bases and J lost 4, with 8 bases in between. The germline V gene encodes CDR1 SGHTA and CDR2 FQGTGA. The CDR3 has 14 amino acids. The CDR3 bases are TGTGCCAGCAGCTCGTTCTCCGGGGCCAACGTCCTGACTTTC. Translation: CASSSFSGANVLTF.

CDR3 nucleotide sequence: TGCGCCAGCAGCCGAGCACGACAGGACTTTAATGAAAAACTGTTTTTT. It is translated as CASSRARQDFNEKLFF. The V and J genes are TRBV4-1 and TRBJ1-4; D may be TRBD1 (6 bases). V shed 4 bases and J shed 4 bases, with 16 bases lying between them. The CDR3 consists of 16 residues. Germline lookup yields CDR1 MGHRA and CDR2 YSYEKL.

This clonotype was seen a few times. This chain connects TRBV5-1 to TRBJ2-7, with D perhaps matching TRBD1 (6 bases). Trimming removed 0 bases at V and 2 bases at J, with 12 bases between. This CDR3 has 15 residues. The germline CDR1 and CDR2 sequences are SGHRS and YFSETQ. In nucleotides, the CDR3 is TGCGCCAGCAGCTTGGGGCCGGGACATGCCTACGAGCAGTACTTC. This encodes CASSLGPGHAYEQYF.

This clonotype was counted ten times or more. The V and J genes are TRBV5-1 and TRBJ2-5, with TRBD2 as a possible D gene (6 bases). The germline CDR1 and CDR2 sequences are SGHRS and YFSETQ. The CDR3 runs to 14 residues. V lost 0 bases and J lost 5, with 11 bases in between. The CDR3 DNA reads as TGCGCCAGCAGCTTGGGCCGGGACTTCGAGACCCAGTACTTC. Protein product: CASSLGRDFETQYF.

The chain recombines TRBV20-1 with TRBJ1-1; D uncertain. CDR3 length equals 13 residues. Between the trimmed V and J ends, which lost 5 bases and 11 bases, there was a span of 21 bases. CDR1 and CDR2 (germline): DFQATT, SNEGSKA (reference sequence). The CDR3 spells CSAGNRASLGAFF. CDR3 sequence (DNA): TGCAGTGCTGGAAACCGGGCCTCCCTTGGTGCTTTCTTT.

The CDR3 sequence: CASSPLGTGGSGANVLTF. The CDR3 region has the DNA TGCGCCAGCAGCCCCCTCGGGACAGGGGGCTCTGGGGCCAACGTCCTGACTTTC. The chain recombines TRBV4-1 with TRBJ2-6, with 11 bases fitting TRBD1. J gave up 0 bases and V 4 bases, and 5 bases lay outside the gene matches. The CDR3 runs to 18 residues. Per germline, CDR1 MGHRA and CDR2 YSYEKL.

The rearrangement uses TRBV6-5 and TRBJ2-7; D assignment may be TRBD1 or TRBD2 (5 bases each). The V gene lost 8 bases and the J gene lost 0 bases, with 17 bases spanning the gap. The CDR3 is 15 residues long. Per germline, CDR1 MNHEY and CDR2 SVGAGI. This CDR3 reads CASPKWGKSSYEQYF. Here the CDR3 DNA reads TGTGCCAGCCCAAAATGGGGGAAAAGCTCCTACGAGCAGTACTTC.

CDR3 nucleotides: TGCAGTGCTAGCCGGATTCCCGATGGGGGTGAAGCTTTCTTT. Encoded protein: CSASRIPDGGEAFF. The chain carries TRBV20-1 and TRBJ1-1, with a tentative D call TRBD1 (5 bases). The V end lost 3 bases, the J end lost 7 bases, and 18 bases lay between the germline ends. The CDR3 totals 14 residues. Germline values: CDR1 DFQATT, CDR2 SNEGSKA (reference sequence).

The chain has TRBV5-1 and TRBJ2-5, with D tentatively TRBD2 (5 bases). This CDR3 is built from 16 residues. From germline, CDR1 is SGHRS and CDR2 YFSETQ. V lost 0 bases to trimming and J lost 11 bases, with 23 bases between them. The CDR3 region is CASSLDILGPAGEQYF. CDR3 sequence (DNA): TGCGCCAGCAGCTTGGACATACTAGGGCCCGCCGGAGAGCAGTACTTC.